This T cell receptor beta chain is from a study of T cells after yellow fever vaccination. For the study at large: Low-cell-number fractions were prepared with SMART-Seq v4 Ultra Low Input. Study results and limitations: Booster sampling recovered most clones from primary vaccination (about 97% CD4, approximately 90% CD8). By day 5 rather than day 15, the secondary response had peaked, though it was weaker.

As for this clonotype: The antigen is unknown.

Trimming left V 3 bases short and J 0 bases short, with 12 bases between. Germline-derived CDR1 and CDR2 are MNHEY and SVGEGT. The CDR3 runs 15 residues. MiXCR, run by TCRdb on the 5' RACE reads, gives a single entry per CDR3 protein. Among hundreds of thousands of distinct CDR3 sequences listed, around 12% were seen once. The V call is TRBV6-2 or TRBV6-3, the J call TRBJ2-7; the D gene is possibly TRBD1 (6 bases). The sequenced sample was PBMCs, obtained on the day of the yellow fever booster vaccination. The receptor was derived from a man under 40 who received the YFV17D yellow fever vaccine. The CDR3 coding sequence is TGTGCCAGCAGTTATCACGACAGGTCCTCCTACGAGCAGTACTTC. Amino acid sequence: CASSYHDRSSYEQYF.